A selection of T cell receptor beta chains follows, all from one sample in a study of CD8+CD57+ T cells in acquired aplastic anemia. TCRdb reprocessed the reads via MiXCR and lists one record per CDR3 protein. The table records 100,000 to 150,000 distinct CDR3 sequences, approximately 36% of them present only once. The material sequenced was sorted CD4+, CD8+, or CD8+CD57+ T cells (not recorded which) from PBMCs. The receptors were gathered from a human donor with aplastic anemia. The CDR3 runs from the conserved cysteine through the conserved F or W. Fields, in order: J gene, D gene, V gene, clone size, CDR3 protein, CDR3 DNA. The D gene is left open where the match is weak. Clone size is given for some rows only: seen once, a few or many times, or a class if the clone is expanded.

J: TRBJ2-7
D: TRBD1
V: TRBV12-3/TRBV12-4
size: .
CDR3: CASSRDRTYEQYF
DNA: TGTGCCAGCAGCCGGGACAGGACCTACGAGCAGTACTTC

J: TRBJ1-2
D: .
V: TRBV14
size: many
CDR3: CASSQDTFYGYTF
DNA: TGTGCCAGCAGCCAGGACACGTTCTATGGCTACACCTTC

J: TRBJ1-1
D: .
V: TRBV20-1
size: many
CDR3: CSATRPSNEAFF
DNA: TGCAGTGCTACCCGACCCTCGAATGAAGCTTTCTTT

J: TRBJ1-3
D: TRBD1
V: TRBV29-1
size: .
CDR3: CSVDGTAFENTIYF
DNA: TGCAGCGTTGATGGGACAGCTTTTGAAAACACCATATATTTT

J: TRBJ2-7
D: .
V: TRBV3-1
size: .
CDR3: CASSQDNSPRGEQYF
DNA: TGTGCCAGCAGCCAAGATAACTCCCCGCGAGGGGAGCAGTACTTC

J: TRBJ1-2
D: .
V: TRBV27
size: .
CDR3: CASSSGIGAGYTF
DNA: TGTGCCAGCAGTTCAGGGATTGGGGCGGGCTACACCTTC

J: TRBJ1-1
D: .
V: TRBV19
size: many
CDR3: CASSIDQNQEAFF
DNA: TGTGCCAGTAGTATAGATCAAAATCAGGAAGCTTTCTTT

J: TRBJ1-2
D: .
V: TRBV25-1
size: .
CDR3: CASSPRTGDTASGDYGYTF
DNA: TGTGCCAGCAGTCCGCGCACCGGGGACACGGCCAGTGGGGACTATGGCTACACCTTC

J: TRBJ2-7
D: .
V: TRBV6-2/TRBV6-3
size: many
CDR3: CASSRRGTELSYEQYF
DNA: TGTGCCAGCAGTCGGCGGGGGACAGAACTCTCCTACGAGCAGTACTTC

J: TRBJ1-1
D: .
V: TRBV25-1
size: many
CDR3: CASSESRGGDTEAFF
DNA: TGTGCCAGCAGTGAATCGCGCGGAGGGGACACTGAAGCTTTCTTT

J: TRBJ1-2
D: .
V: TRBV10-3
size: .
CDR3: CAISESIANDYGYTF
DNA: TGTGCCATCAGTGAGTCGATAGCCAACGACTATGGCTACACCTTC

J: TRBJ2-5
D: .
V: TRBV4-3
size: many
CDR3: CASSPSIGHVETQYF
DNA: TGCGCCAGCAGCCCTTCTATAGGGCATGTAGAGACCCAGTACTTC

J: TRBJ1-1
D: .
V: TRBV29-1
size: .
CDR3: CSVGDTEAFF
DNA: TGCAGCGTTGGGGACACTGAAGCTTTCTTT

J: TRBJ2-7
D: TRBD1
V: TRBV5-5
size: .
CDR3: CASSSPGQLTQYF
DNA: TGTGCCAGCAGCTCCCCGGGACAGCTAACTCAGTACTTC

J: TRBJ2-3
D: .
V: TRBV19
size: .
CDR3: CASSMGLEGTDTQYF
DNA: TGTGCCAGTAGTATGGGGTTGGAGGGCACAGATACGCAGTATTTT

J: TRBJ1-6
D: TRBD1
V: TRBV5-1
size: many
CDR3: CASSETGLNSPLHF
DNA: TGCGCCAGCAGCGAGACAGGGTTGAATTCACCCCTCCACTTT

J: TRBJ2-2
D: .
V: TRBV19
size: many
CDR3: CASISGAYGELFF
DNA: TGTGCCAGTATATCGGGAGCGTACGGGGAGCTGTTTTTT

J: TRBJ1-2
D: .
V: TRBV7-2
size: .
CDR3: CASSLGGTAGGYTF
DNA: TGTGCCAGCAGCTTAGGGGGGACCGCCGGTGGCTACACCTTC

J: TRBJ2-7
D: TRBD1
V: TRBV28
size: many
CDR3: CASSLVGTGIHEQYF
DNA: TGTGCCAGCAGCCTGGTCGGGACAGGCATCCACGAGCAGTACTTC

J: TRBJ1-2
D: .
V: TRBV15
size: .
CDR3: CATSRGGTNYGYTF
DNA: TGTGCCACCAGCAGAGGGGGGACAAACTATGGCTACACCTTC

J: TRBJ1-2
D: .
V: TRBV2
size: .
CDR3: CASRANRENGYTF
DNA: TGTGCCAGCAGGGCGAATAGAGAAAATGGCTACACCTTC

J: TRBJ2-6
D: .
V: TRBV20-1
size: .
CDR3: CRARDGEYGANVLTF
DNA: TGCAGAGCTAGAGATGGGGAGTACGGGGCCAACGTCCTGACTTTC

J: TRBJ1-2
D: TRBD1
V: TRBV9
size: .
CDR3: CASSIGQGAQGGYTF
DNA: TGTGCCAGCAGCATCGGACAGGGGGCACAGGGTGGCTACACCTTC

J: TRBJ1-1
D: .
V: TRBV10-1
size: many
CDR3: CASSLEEPIYQAFF
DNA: TGCGCCAGCAGCCTAGAGGAACCGATATACCAAGCTTTCTTT

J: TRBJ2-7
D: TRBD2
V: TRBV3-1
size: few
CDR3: CASSQLLAAYEQYF
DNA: TGTGCCAGCAGCCAGTTACTAGCGGCTTACGAGCAGTACTTC

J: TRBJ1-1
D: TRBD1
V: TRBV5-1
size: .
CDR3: CASSKGGAEAFF
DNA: TGCGCCAGCAGCAAAGGGGGCGCTGAAGCTTTCTTT

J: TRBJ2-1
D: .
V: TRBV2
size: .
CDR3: CASSGRGPYEQFF
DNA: TGTGCCAGCAGTGGACGAGGGCCCTATGAGCAGTTCTTC

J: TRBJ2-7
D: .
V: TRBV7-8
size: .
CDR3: CASSPPVHDEQYF
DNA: TGTGCCAGCAGCCCACCGGTACATGACGAGCAGTACTTC

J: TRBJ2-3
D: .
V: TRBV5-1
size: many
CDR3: CASSRDISTQYF
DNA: TGCGCCAGCAGTCGGGACATTAGTACGCAGTATTTT

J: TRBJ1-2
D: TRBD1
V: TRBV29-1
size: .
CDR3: CSVGGQEVANYGYTF
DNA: TGCAGCGTTGGGGGACAGGAGGTAGCGAACTATGGCTACACCTTC

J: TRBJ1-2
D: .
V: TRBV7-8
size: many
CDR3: CASRQAGGNGYTF
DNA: TGTGCCAGCAGGCAGGCGGGGGGGAATGGCTACACCTTC

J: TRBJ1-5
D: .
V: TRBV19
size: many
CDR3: CASSIMGSRNNQPQHF
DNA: TGTGCCAGTAGTATTATGGGCTCCCGCAACAATCAGCCCCAGCATTTT

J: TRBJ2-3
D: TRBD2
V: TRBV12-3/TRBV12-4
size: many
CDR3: CASSLALAGVDTQYF
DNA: TGTGCCAGCAGTTTAGCGCTGGCGGGGGTGGATACGCAGTATTTT

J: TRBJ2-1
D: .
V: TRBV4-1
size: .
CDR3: CASSQEAFTYNEQFF
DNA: TGCGCCAGCAGCCAAGAAGCCTTTACCTACAATGAGCAGTTCTTC

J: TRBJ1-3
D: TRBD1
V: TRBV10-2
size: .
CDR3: CASSALGQGNTIYF
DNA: TGCGCCAGCAGTGCCTTGGGACAGGGAAACACCATATATTTT

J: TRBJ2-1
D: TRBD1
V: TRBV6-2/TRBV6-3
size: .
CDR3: CASSPQDRGVNEQFF
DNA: TGTGCCAGCTCCCCCCAGGACAGGGGGGTCAATGAGCAGTTCTTC

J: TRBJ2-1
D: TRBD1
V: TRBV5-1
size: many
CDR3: CASSLGDRAVNEQFF
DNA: TGCGCCAGCAGCTTGGGGGACAGGGCAGTCAATGAGCAGTTCTTC

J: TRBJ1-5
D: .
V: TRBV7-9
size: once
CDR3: CASRETALGTQHF
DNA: TGTGCCAGCAGGGAAACTGCGCTAGGTACGCAGCATTTT

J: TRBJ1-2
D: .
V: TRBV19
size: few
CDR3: CAWRGLRLVYGYTF
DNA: TGTGCCTGGAGGGGTCTAAGGCTCGTCTATGGCTACACCTTC

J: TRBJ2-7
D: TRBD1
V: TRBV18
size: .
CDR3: CASSPRQGTYEQYF
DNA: TGTGCCAGCTCACCGAGACAGGGTACCTACGAGCAGTACTTC

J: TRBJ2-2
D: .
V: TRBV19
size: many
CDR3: CASATGTDTGELFF
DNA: TGTGCCAGTGCCACAGGGACGGACACCGGGGAGCTGTTTTTT

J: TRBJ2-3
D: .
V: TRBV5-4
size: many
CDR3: CASSPATDTQYF
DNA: TGTGCCAGCAGCCCAGCCACAGATACGCAGTATTTT

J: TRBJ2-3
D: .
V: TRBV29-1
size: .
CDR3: CSVGPTGDTQYF
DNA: TGCAGCGTTGGGCCTACAGGGGATACGCAGTATTTT

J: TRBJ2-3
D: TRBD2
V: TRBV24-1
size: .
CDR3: CATSVATSGGLTDTQYF
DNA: TGTGCCACCAGTGTCGCGACTAGCGGGGGCCTCACAGATACGCAGTATTTT

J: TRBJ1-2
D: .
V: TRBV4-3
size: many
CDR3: CASSQGTAGYTF
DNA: TGCGCCAGCAGCCAGGGTACCGCGGGCTACACCTTC

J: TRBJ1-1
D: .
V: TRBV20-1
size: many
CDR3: CSASVGSMNTEAFF
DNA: TGCAGTGCTAGTGTTGGCAGCATGAACACTGAAGCTTTCTTT

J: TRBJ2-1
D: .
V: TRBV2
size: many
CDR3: CASPHVGDEQFF
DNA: TGTGCCAGCCCCCACGTGGGTGATGAGCAGTTCTTC

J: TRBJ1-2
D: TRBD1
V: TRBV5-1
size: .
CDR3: CASSLEGQRSYGYTF
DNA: TGCGCCAGCAGCTTGGAGGGACAGCGGAGCTATGGCTACACCTTC

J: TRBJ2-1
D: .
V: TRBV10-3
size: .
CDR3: CATKAMGPRNEQFF
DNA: TGTGCCACGAAAGCAATGGGGCCGAGGAATGAGCAGTTCTTC

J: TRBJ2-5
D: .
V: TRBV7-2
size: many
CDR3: CASSPPWETQYF
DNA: TGTGCCAGCAGCCCGCCGTGGGAGACCCAGTACTTC

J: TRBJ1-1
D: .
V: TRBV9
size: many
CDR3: CASSVSANTEAFF
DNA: TGTGCCAGCAGCGTATCAGCCAACACTGAAGCTTTCTTT

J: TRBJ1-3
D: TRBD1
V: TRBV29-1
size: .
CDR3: CSLAVLGQGSGNTIYF
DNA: TGCAGCTTGGCCGTTTTAGGACAGGGCTCTGGAAACACCATATATTTT

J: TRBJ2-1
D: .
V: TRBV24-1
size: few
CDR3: CATSDRRGRNNEQFF
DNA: TGTGCCACCAGTGACCGCCGGGGACGCAACAATGAGCAGTTCTTC

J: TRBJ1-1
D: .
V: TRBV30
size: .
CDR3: CAWIDRTEAFF
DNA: TGTGCCTGGATTGACAGAACTGAAGCTTTCTTT

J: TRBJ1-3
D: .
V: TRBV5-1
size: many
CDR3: CASSLATGSGNTIYF
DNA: TGCGCCAGCAGCTTGGCGACAGGCTCTGGAAACACCATATATTTT

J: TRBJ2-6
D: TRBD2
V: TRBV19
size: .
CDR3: CASSPPRFGTSGYSGANVLTF
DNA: TGTGCCAGTAGTCCCCCGCGGTTTGGTACTAGCGGGTACTCTGGGGCCAACGTCCTGACTTTC

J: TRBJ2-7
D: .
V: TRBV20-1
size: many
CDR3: CSARDYEQYF
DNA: TGCAGTGCTCGCGACTACGAGCAGTACTTC

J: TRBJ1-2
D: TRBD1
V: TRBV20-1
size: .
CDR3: CSAEGRQGTYGYTF
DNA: TGCAGTGCGGAGGGGCGACAGGGTACCTATGGCTACACCTTC

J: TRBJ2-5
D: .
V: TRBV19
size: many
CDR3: CASSWGKQETQYF
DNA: TGTGCCAGTAGCTGGGGTAAGCAAGAGACCCAGTACTTC